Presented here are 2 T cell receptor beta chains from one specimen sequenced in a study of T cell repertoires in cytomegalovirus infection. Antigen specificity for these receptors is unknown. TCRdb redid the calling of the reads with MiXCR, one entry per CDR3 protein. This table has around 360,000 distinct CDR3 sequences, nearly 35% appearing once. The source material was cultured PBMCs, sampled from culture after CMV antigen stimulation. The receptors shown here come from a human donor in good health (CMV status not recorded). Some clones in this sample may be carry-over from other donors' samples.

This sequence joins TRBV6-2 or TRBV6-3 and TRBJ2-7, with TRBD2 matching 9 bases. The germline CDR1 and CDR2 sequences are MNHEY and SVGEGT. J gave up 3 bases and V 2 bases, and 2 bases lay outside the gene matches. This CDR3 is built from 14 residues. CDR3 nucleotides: TGTGCCAGCAGTTACCTAGCGGGATTCTACGAGCAGTACGTC. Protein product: CASSYLAGFYEQYV.

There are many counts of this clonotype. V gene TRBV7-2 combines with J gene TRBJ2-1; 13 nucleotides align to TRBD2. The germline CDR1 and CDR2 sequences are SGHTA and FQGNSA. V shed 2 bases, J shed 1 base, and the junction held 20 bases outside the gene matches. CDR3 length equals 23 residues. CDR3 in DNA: TGTGCCAGCAGCTTACCAATCGCTACTAGCGGGAGGGCCGGGTTTAATTCCTACAATGAGCAGTTCTTC. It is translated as CASSLPIATSGRAGFNSYNEQFF.